The present T cell receptor beta chain was sequenced within a study of blood T cell repertoires in COVID-19. Study in general: The study drew acute and convalescent COVID-19 samples from the United States, Italy and Spain. The cDNA or gDNA used as material had been derived from T cells, B-cell-depleted T cells, or PBMCs.

The authors' processing: Reference gene primer amplification in the assay estimated nucleated cell counts. Sequencing used immunoSEQ multiplex PCR; TCRdb keeps in-frame clones, though not all of them. V and J calls and clone size are given by that table; D and trimming were obtained from the DNA. The sample has around 210,000 clones, roughly 88% seen once. CDR3 length: 17 amino acids. V shed 4 bases and J shed 0 bases, with 16 bases lying between them. Germline values: CDR1 KGHSH, CDR2 LQKENI. The J gene is TRBJ1-3, the V gene TRBV18, with D perhaps matching TRBD1 (5 bases). The source of this sequence is a man aged 18 to 30 with active or convalescent COVID-19. The material sequenced was peripheral blood. This CDR3 reads CASSLLPRDSSGNTIYF. The CDR3 DNA reads as TGTGCCAGCTCACTTCTTCCCCGGGACTCCTCTGGAAACACCATATATTTT.